This T cell receptor beta chain stems from a study of OX40 agonist ivuxolimab in advanced cancers. Study context: Patients took ivuxolimab, an agonistic anti-OX40 (CD134) antibody. Patients with hepatocellular carcinoma, melanoma, renal cell or head and neck cancer made up the dose-escalation patients. The group had a mean age of 60 years, ranged from about 20 to 90, and was 82.7% male.

This CDR3 comprises 11 residues. Per germline, CDR1 LGHNA and CDR2 YNFKEQ. Deletions cut 0 bases from V and 13 bases from J, with 7 bases between. This table comes from immunoSEQ multiplex PCR, and its TCRdb copy is limited to in-frame clones, with some not included. The sample holds tens of thousands of clones, around four fifths seen once. The rearrangement joins TRBV4-2 to TRBJ2-1; D may be TRBD1 (6 bases). The source was CD4+ or CD8+ T cells sorted from blood, collected in a trial of the OX40 agonist ivuxolimab. This TCR derives from an adult with an advanced solid tumor such as melanoma, head and neck, liver or kidney cancer. The CDR3: CASSQEGAQFF. DNA of the CDR3: TGTGCCAGCAGCCAAGAGGGGGCTCAGTTCTTC.